This entry lists 5 T cell receptor beta chains sequenced from one sample in a study of T cells in Graves' hyperthyroidism and ophthalmopathy. Using RNA transcripts as the source, TCR beta CDR3 regions were amplified. Initially, a first-round RT-PCR of the TCR CDR3 employed the HTBI primer set. TCRdb re-called the multiplex PCR reads with MiXCR, one entry per CDR3 protein. This table holds 360,000 or so distinct CDR3 sequences, approximately 18% found once. Sequenced input: blood. The receptors stem from a woman between 40 and 50 years old with Graves' ophthalmopathy.

This clonotype showed up many times. This chain connects TRBV7-8 to TRBJ2-7, with D possibly being TRBD1 (6 bases). CDR1 is SGHVS, CDR2 FQNEAQ, per germline. The CDR3 sequence is 14 residues long. Trimming removed 3 bases from V and 3 bases from J, with 12 bases in between. In DNA form, the CDR3 reads TGTGCCAGCAGCTTGAGACAGGTTGACTACGAGCAGTACTTC. It encodes CASSLRQVDYEQYF.

This clonotype has ten or more counts. The V and J genes are TRBV6-5 and TRBJ2-7, with D possibly being TRBD1 or TRBD2 (5 bases each). Germline CDR1 is MNHEY and CDR2 is SVGAGI. V lost 3 bases, J lost 3 bases, and 18 bases lay in between. The CDR3 is made up of 16 amino acids. The CDR3 nucleotides read TGTGCCAGCAGTTATGAGCCAGGAGAGGGGAGCTACGAGCAGTACTTC. The encoded protein is CASSYEPGEGSYEQYF.

This clonotype was found many times. The V call is TRBV29-1, the J call TRBJ1-1; D is perhaps TRBD1 (6 bases). Germline CDR1 and CDR2: SQVTM and ANQGSEA. Trimming removed 7 bases at V and 1 base at J, with 16 bases between. The CDR3 runs 14 residues. CDR3: CSAEGTFENTEAFF. The CDR3 DNA reads as TGCAGCGCTGAGGGGACATTCGAGAACACTGAAGCTTTCTTT.

This clonotype was counted ten times or more. The chain has TRBV20-1 and TRBJ2-7, with TRBD1 as a possible D gene (6 bases). The length of the CDR3 is 12 residues. With 4 bases removed from V and 3 bases from J, the gap between germline ends came to 10 bases. Germline V gene lookup returns CDR1 DFQATT and CDR2 SNEGSKA (reference sequence). The CDR3 loop reads CSATDRYYEQYF. For the CDR3, the DNA is TGCAGTGCTACTGACAGGTACTACGAGCAGTACTTC.

This clonotype came up many times. The gene calls are TRBV6-5 and TRBJ2-2, with 9 positions matching TRBD1. V was pared by 4 bases and J by 6 bases, with 6 bases of the junction left unmatched. The CDR3 is made up of 15 amino acids. The germline V gene encodes CDR1 MNHEY and CDR2 SVGAGI. The CDR3 here is CASSSGQGYSGELFF. In DNA form, the CDR3 reads TGTGCCAGCAGTTCTGGACAGGGGTATTCCGGGGAGCTGTTTTTT.